Listed below are T cell receptor beta chains from one sample, sequenced in a study of blood T cells in healthy people across ages. TCRdb itself ran the 5' RACE reads through MiXCR, one entry per CDR3 protein. The sample lists 1.5 million to 2 million distinct CDR3 sequences, about two fifths occurring once. Sequencing was carried out using blood. The receptor source for this set is a human donor in good health. The CDR3 runs from the conserved cysteine through the conserved F or W. D genes are given only for firm matches. Clone size is not always given. Where it is, it says once, few, many or a class for expanded clones.

.	TRBV3-1	.	TRBJ2-6	CASSPTRSGANVLTF	TGTGCCAGCAGCCCCACTCGCTCTGGGGCCAACGTCCTGACTTTC
.	TRBV12-3/TRBV12-4	.	TRBJ1-4	CASTNRSTGPRKLFF	TGTGCCAGCACTAACCGATCGACAGGCCCGAGGAAACTGTTTTTT
.	TRBV9	few	TRBJ2-6	CASSVQGRYPAGANVLTF	TGTGCCAGCAGCGTACAGGGCCGGTATCCCGCTGGGGCCAACGTCCTGACTTTC
.	TRBV27	few	TRBJ2-7	CASSLKTSGSYEQYF	TGTGCCAGCAGTTTAAAAACGAGCGGTTCCTACGAGCAGTACTTC
.	TRBV5-1	many	TRBJ2-3	CASSLLASTDTQYF	TGTGCCAGCAGCCTCCTTGCTAGCACAGATACGCAGTATTTT
.	TRBV29-1	.	TRBJ2-1	CSGGNTGTETQFF	TGCAGCGGCGGAAATACAGGGACGGAGACCCAGTTCTTC
.	TRBV10-3	.	TRBJ2-7	CAISEGGLGGEQYF	TGTGCCATCAGTGAAGGGGGATTGGGAGGCGAGCAGTACTTC
.	TRBV20-1	.	TRBJ2-3	CSARGVSRGGPSLDTQYF	TGCAGTGCTAGAGGAGTGAGTCGAGGGGGGCCCTCTTTGGATACGCAGTATTTT
.	TRBV4-2	.	TRBJ2-4	CASSQGEKSPYEQDF	TGTGCCAGCAGCCAAGGAGAGAAGTCCCCCTACGAGCAGGACTTC
.	TRBV3-1	few	TRBJ2-7	CASSQYANEQYF	TGTGCCAGCAGCCAATATGCGAACGAGCAGTACTTC
TRBD1	TRBV20-1	.	TRBJ1-3	CSARGQGFGNTIYF	TGCAGTGCTAGGGGACAGGGCTTTGGAAACACCATATATTTT
.	TRBV13	.	TRBJ2-1	CASSFHSDEQFF	TGTGCCAGCAGCTTCCACTCGGATGAGCAGTTCTTC
.	TRBV24-1	.	TRBJ2-5	CATSVKNQGTQYF	TGTGCCACCAGTGTGAAGAACCAAGGGACCCAGTACTTC
.	TRBV7-9	.	TRBJ2-1	CASSLWLANTYNEQFF	TGTGCCAGCAGCCTCTGGCTAGCGAACACCTACAATGAGCAGTTCTTC
.	TRBV28	few	TRBJ2-1	CASSPGPTGPLRKTQFF	TGTGCCAGCAGCCCTGGGCCAACAGGGCCCCTCAGAAAGACCCAGTTCTTC
.	TRBV28	few	TRBJ2-4	CASSSTDPNIQYF	TGTGCCAGCAGTTCTACTGATCCGAACATTCAGTACTTC
.	TRBV5-1	.	TRBJ2-3	CASSFSRAASGTDTQYF	TGCGCCAGCAGCTTTTCCAGGGCGGCCTCAGGCACAGATACGCAGTATTTT
TRBD1	TRBV27	many	TRBJ2-1	CASSLTGANEQFF	TGTGCCAGCAGTTTGACAGGGGCCAATGAGCAGTTCTTC
.	TRBV6-5	.	TRBJ1-5	CASSLFVGTDQPQHF	TGTGCCAGCAGTTTATTTGTGGGGACGGATCAGCCCCAGCATTTT
TRBD1	TRBV5-6	.	TRBJ1-2	CASSSPGQGAFDGYTF	TGTGCCAGCAGCTCGCCGGGACAGGGGGCCTTCGATGGCTACACCTTC
.	TRBV28	.	TRBJ1-5	CASSLSWTALNQPQHF	TGTGCCAGCAGTTTATCCTGGACAGCTCTTAATCAGCCCCAGCATTTT
.	TRBV27	.	TRBJ2-5	CASSSGRVGFRETQYF	TGTGCCAGCAGTTCGGGCAGGGTCGGTTTTCGGGAGACCCAGTACTTC
.	TRBV14	few	TRBJ1-6	CASSQYGSPPLHF	TGTGCCAGCAGCCAATATGGGTCCCCCCCCCTCCACTTT
.	TRBV7-9	.	TRBJ1-1	CASSQMNPGSTEAFF	TGTGCCAGCAGCCAGATGAATCCGGGATCAACTGAAGCTTTCTTT
TRBD1	TRBV6-2/TRBV6-3	few	TRBJ2-6	CASRARTGAVSGANVLTF	TGTGCCAGCAGGGCAAGGACAGGCGCCGTCTCTGGGGCCAACGTCCTGACTTTC
.	TRBV6-5	.	TRBJ1-5	CASSPGESGNQPQHF	TGTGCCAGCAGCCCCGGGGAGAGTGGCAATCAGCCCCAGCATTTT
.	TRBV6-2/TRBV6-3	few	TRBJ2-1	CASSSAGQTQFF	TGTGCCAGCAGTTCCGCGGGACAGACGCAGTTCTTC